Shown below are 3 T cell receptor beta chains from a single sample sequenced in a study of T-cell memory formation after mild COVID-19. TCRdb used MiXCR to reprocess the 5' RACE reads, holding one entry per CDR3 protein. This sample has some 410,000 distinct CDR3 sequences, with 20% to 30% found just once. The source material was PBMCs or a T cell subset sorted from them (not recorded which). These receptors were collected from an adult woman who had mild COVID-19 (a few samples of this study predate the infection). Cell type and time point are not known.

This clonotype has a handful of counts. This rearrangement joins TRBV7-8 to TRBJ2-2; D uncertain. The V end lost 5 bases, the J end lost 1 base, and 14 bases lay between the germline ends. This CDR3 spans 16 amino acids. Germline lookup yields CDR1 SGHVS and CDR2 FQNEAQ. CDR3 amino acids: CASSPPEGWNTGELFF. CDR3 in DNA: TGTGCCAGCAGCCCACCGGAAGGGTGGAACACCGGGGAGCTGTTTTTT.

V usage is TRBV29-1 and J usage is TRBJ2-1; the match to TRBD1 covers 8 bases. The length of the CDR3 is 12 residues. CDR1 is SQVTM, CDR2 ANQGSEA, per germline. The V gene end was trimmed by 6 bases and the J gene end by 12 bases; junction bases not matched to a gene: 10. CDR3 sequence reads: CSVREDRVRQFF. CDR3 coding DNA: TGCAGCGTCCGCGAGGACAGGGTAAGGCAGTTCTTC.

The chain employs TRBV7-9 and TRBJ2-7; D is unresolved. CDR1 and CDR2 (germline): SEHNR, FQNEAQ (reference sequence). The CDR3 totals 14 residues. Trimming removed 5 bases from V and 2 bases from J, with 13 bases in between. The CDR3 protein is CASSLAVIPYEQYF. CDR3 bases: TGTGCCAGCAGCCTTGCGGTAATCCCCTACGAGCAGTACTTC.